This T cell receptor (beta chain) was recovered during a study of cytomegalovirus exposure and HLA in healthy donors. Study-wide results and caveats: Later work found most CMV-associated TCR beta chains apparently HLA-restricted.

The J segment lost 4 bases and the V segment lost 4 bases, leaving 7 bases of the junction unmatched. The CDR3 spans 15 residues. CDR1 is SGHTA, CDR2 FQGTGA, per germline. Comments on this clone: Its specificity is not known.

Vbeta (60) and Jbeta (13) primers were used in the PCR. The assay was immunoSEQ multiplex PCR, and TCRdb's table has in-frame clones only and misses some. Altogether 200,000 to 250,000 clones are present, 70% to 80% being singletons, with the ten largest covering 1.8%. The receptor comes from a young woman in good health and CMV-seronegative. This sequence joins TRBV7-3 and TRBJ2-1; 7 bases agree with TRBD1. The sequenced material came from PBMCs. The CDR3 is CASSSLGGWYNEQFF. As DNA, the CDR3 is TGTGCCAGCAGCTCCCTAGGGGGCTGGTACAATGAGCAGTTCTTC.